Reported below is one TCR beta chain. In the study's own analysis: Estimated nucleated cell counts came from reference gene primer amplification. Sequencing used immunoSEQ multiplex PCR; TCRdb keeps in-frame clones, though not all of them. V, J and clone size are those of that table, while D and trimming were read from the DNA. The sample holds about 330,000 clones, 70% to 90% seen once. V was cut by 3 bases and J by 5 bases, with 8 bases left in between. Germline V CDR1 and CDR2: GTSNPN, SVGIG (reference sequence). CDR3 size: 12 residues. This sample was taken from a study of blood T cell repertoires in COVID-19. Background on the study: Both acute and convalescent COVID-19 samples were obtained from the United States, Italy and Spain. The analysed material was cDNA or gDNA that came from T cells, B-cell-depleted T cells, or PBMCs.

This TCR came from a woman aged 45-60 years with active or convalescent COVID-19. Sequencing was done on a sample of peripheral blood. The chain combines TRBV30 with TRBJ2-1; D ambiguous. CDR3 amino acids: CAWRRPDNEQFF. The CDR3 nucleotides are TGTGCCTGGAGGCGGCCAGACAATGAGCAGTTCTTC.